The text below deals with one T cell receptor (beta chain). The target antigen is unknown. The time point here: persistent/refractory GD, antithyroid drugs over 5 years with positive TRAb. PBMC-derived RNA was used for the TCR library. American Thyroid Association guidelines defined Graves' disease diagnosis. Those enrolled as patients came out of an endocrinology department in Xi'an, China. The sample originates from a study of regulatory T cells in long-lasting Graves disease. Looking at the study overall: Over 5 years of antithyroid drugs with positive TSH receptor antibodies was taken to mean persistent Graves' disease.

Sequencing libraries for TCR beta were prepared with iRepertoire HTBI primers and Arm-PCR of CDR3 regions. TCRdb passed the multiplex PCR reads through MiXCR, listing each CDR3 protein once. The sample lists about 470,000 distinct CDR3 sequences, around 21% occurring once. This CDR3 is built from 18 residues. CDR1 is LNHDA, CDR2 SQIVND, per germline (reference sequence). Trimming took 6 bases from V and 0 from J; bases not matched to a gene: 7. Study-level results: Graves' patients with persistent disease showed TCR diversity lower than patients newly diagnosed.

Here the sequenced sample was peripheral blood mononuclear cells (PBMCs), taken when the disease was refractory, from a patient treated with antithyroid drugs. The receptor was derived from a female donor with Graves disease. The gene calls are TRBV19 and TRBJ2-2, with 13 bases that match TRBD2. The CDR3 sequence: CASRGLAGSSSNTGELFF. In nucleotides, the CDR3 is TGTGCCAGTAGGGGACTAGCGGGGTCAAGCTCGAACACCGGGGAGCTGTTTTTT.